The 17 T cell receptor beta chains in this list originate from one sample, sequenced in a study of beta chain features in type 1 diabetes. Findings and caveats of the study: Shorter TCRB CDR3s, moderately but significantly so, marked every one of the four CD4+ subsets in Type 1 diabetes patients.

Investigators reverse transcribed all isolated RNA, so they sequenced expressed TCRB transcripts. The repertoire was sequenced with immunoSEQ multiplex PCR; TCRdb's copy has only in-frame clones and lacks some. The sample shows about 120,000 clones, about 18% of them seen only once. These receptors' antigens are unknown. Sequences were obtained from central memory CD4+ T cells from blood. Receptors were obtained from a man younger than 35 with type 1 diabetes.

In this sample, this clone turned up many times. The CDR3 loop is CASSLAGTGAYNEQFF. The CDR3 coding sequence is TGTGCCAGCAGCTTAGCGGGGACTGGAGCCTACAATGAGCAGTTCTTC. The chain recombines TRBV11-3 with TRBJ2-1; tentatively, D is TRBD2 (6 bases). In germline, CDR1 is SGHNT, CDR2 YENEEA. Trimming stripped 1 base from V and 2 bases from J, with 12 bases between. The CDR3 consists of 16 residues.

This clone was detected only a few times. This chain joins TRBV18 and TRBJ2-7; D gene ambiguous. V lost 6 bases and J 4 bases, leaving 19 bases between the germline ends. The CDR3 consists of 15 residues. Germline lookup yields CDR1 KGHSH and CDR2 LQKENI. In nucleotides, the CDR3 is TGTGCCAGCTCTACGCAAAAGCGAACTCGTTACGAGCAGTACTTC. Translation gives CASSTQKRTRYEQYF. The full variable domain, rest sourced from reference TRBV18 and TRBJ2-7, is NAGVMQNPRHLVRRRGQEARLRCSPMKGHSHVYWYRQLPEEGLKFMVYLQKENIIDESGMPKERFSAEFPKEGPSILRIQQVVRGDSAAYFCASSTQKRTRYEQYFGPGTRLTVT.

The chain has TRBV11-1 and TRBJ2-7, with 8 bases identical to TRBD1. Trimming took 3 bases from V and 3 from J; bases not matched to a gene: 7. The germline CDR1 and CDR2 sequences are SGHAT and FQDESV (reference sequence). This CDR3 is built from 15 residues. The CDR3 reads CASSFSGQVIYEQYF. Here the CDR3 DNA reads TGTGCCAGCAGCTTTTCGGGACAGGTTATCTACGAGCAGTACTTC.

This clone occurred a few times. This chain joins TRBV2 and TRBJ2-7, with TRBD2 identical over 7 bases. The CDR3 is made up of 14 amino acids. CDR1 and CDR2 from the germline V gene are SNHLY and FYNNEI. The V segment lost 1 base and the J segment 6 bases; nucleotides outside the gene matches: 6. CDR3 sequence reads: CASSEDGGRGEQYF. The CDR3 DNA is TGTGCCAGCAGTGAAGACGGCGGGAGAGGCGAGCAGTACTTC.

The J gene is TRBJ2-5, the V gene TRBV30; D is perhaps TRBD2 (6 bases). The CDR3 length is 15 residues. Germline CDR1 is GTSNPN and CDR2 is SVGIG (reference sequence). V shed 0 bases and J shed 5 bases, with 16 bases lying between them. CDR3 nucleotides: TGTGCCTGGAGTGTAGGCGGGACCTCGGGGGAGACCCAGTACTTC. Translated: CAWSVGGTSGETQYF.

The V and J genes are TRBV2 and TRBJ2-7; D perhaps matches TRBD1 (6 bases). Germline CDR1 and CDR2: SNHLY and FYNNEI. Trimming took 6 bases from V and 1 from J, leaving 7 bases between them. CDR3 length equals 12 residues. CDR3 in DNA: TGTGCCAGCAGCGGACAGTCCTACGAGCAGTACTTC. Translated, it gives CASSGQSYEQYF.

Only a few counts were recorded for this clone. CDR3 nucleotides: TGTGCCAGCAGTACGGCCCGTCGAGGCCTCCACTTT. This encodes CASSTARRGLHF. The chain links TRBV28 to TRBJ1-6; D is undetermined. The germline gives CDR1 MDHEN, CDR2 SYDVKM. The CDR3 is 12 residues long. The V end was cut by 5 bases, the J end by 15 bases, with 14 bases between.

This clone was detected only a few times. The chain recombines TRBV7-9 with TRBJ2-1; 15 bases align to TRBD2. Germline V gives CDR1 SEHNR, CDR2 FQNEAQ (reference sequence). After removal of 6 bases from V and 0 bases from J, the junction contained 9 bases not matched to a gene. CDR3 length: 19 residues. The CDR3 loop reads CASRPGLAGGEPSYNEQFF. The CDR3 bases are TGTGCCAGCAGACCGGGACTAGCGGGGGGCGAGCCCTCCTACAATGAGCAGTTCTTC.

The J gene is TRBJ2-7, the V gene TRBV7-2; 10 bases are shared with TRBD2. This CDR3 is built from 16 residues. After removal of 5 bases from V and 5 bases from J, the junction contained 12 bases not matched to a gene. CDR1 SGHTA and CDR2 FQGNSA come from the germline V gene. The CDR3 DNA reads as TGTGCCAGCAGCCGCTCGGCGTCTAGCGGGGGCCACGAGCAGTACTTC. Residues: CASSRSASSGGHEQYF.

This clone was observed a few times. V usage is TRBV11-1 and J usage is TRBJ2-7; TRBD1 is a possible D gene (6 bases). This CDR3 has 16 residues. With 5 bases removed from V and 1 base from J, the gap between germline ends came to 18 bases. Germline V gives CDR1 SGHAT, CDR2 FQDESV (reference sequence). CDR3 nucleotide sequence: TGTGCCAGCAGCCGCCAGGGGAAATCGTTGTCCTACGAGCAGTACTTC. Its translation: CASSRQGKSLSYEQYF.

The rearrangement uses TRBV28 and TRBJ2-7, with D perhaps matching TRBD1 (8 bases). Germline CDR1 is MDHEN and CDR2 is SYDVKM. The CDR3 runs to 15 residues. V gave up 6 bases and J gave up 2 bases, with 17 bases separating them. CDR3 in amino acids: CASSGQGGFAYEQYF. DNA for the CDR3: TGTGCCAGCAGCGGACAGGGAGGGTTTGCCTACGAGCAGTACTTC.

A few counts support this clone. This chain joins TRBV29-1 and TRBJ2-3; the D gene is possibly TRBD2 (5 bases). Germline loops: CDR1 SQVTM, CDR2 ANQGSEA. The CDR3 is made up of 13 amino acids. Trimming took 3 bases from V and 6 from J, leaving 13 bases between them. This chain's CDR3 is CSVEFGVGDTQYF. The CDR3 DNA reads TGCAGCGTTGAGTTCGGGGTGGGGGATACGCAGTATTTT.

The sample holds a few counts of this clone. The chain carries TRBV29-1 and TRBJ2-3; a weak D match, TRBD2 (6 bases). Germline V CDR1 and CDR2: SQVTM, ANQGSEA. V was trimmed by 5 bases and J by 3 bases, leaving 9 bases between them. This CDR3 region has 12 residues. Written as DNA, the CDR3 is TGCAGCGTTAGGGAGGCGACAGATACGCAGTATTTT. This codes for CSVREATDTQYF.

This clone was found many times. The rearrangement joins TRBV6-6 to TRBJ2-4; TRBD1 matches at 10 bases. Germline V lookup: CDR1 MNHNY, CDR2 SVGAGI (reference sequence). J was trimmed by 10 bases and V by 2 bases; bases with no gene match: 5. The CDR3 is 14 residues long. The CDR3 DNA follows: TGTGCCAGCAGTTACGAGACAGGGGGCAGGATTCAGTACTTC. Its protein product is CASSYETGGRIQYF.

This clone was counted at least ten times. The chain uses TRBV4-3 and TRBJ2-4; a weak D match, TRBD1 (5 bases). This CDR3 spans 13 amino acids. Trimming cost V 0 bases and J 7 bases, with 7 bases left between them. Germline V lookup: CDR1 LGHNA, CDR2 YSLEER. The CDR3 coding sequence is TGCGCCAGCAGCCAAGAGAGACAGAACATTCAGTACTTC. Its protein product is CASSQERQNIQYF.

The rearrangement links TRBV6-6 to TRBJ2-7, with no clear D. Per germline, CDR1 MNHNY and CDR2 SVGAGI (reference sequence). The ends were cut back, 0 bases at V and 2 bases at J, with 2 bases in the middle. The CDR3 loop spans 12 amino acids. The CDR3 DNA reads TGTGCCAGCAGTTACTCTACCTACGAGCAGTACTTC. Amino acids: CASSYSTYEQYF.

In the case of this clone: This may be a read error, as it is one base from a much larger clone. The chain is built from TRBV6-1 and TRBJ2-5; D might be TRBD2 (6 bases). The germline gives CDR1 MNHNS, CDR2 SASEGT. Trimming removed 2 bases at V and 2 bases at J, with 6 bases between. CDR3 size: 13 residues. CDR3 sequence (DNA): TGTGCCAGCAGTGAACGGGAGCAAGAGACCCAGTACTTC. The encoded protein is CASSEREQETQYF.